Listed below are T cell receptor beta chains from one sample, sequenced in a study of T-cell reconstitution after alpha-beta-depleted transplantation in children. TCRdb reanalysed the PCR reads using MiXCR and keeps one entry per CDR3 protein. The sample records about 470,000 distinct CDR3 sequences, roughly two fifths being singletons. The specimen was PBMCs, collected before TCRalphabeta/CD19-depleted stem cell transplant. The receptors derive from a girl aged 2-10 years with aplastic anemia, due to receive a stem cell transplant. CDR3s include the opening cysteine and the closing phenylalanine or tryptophan. A D gene is named only where the DNA matches it firmly. Some rows mark clone size as missing; the rest say once, few, many or name a class of expanded clone.

d_call: TRBD2
v_call: TRBV6-2/TRBV6-3
cdr3_length: 15
j_call: TRBJ2-3
clone_size: few
cdr3_nt: TGTGCCAGCAGCTCACTAGCGGGAGCTGGAGATACGCAGTATTTT
cdr3_aa: CASSSLAGAGDTQYF

d_call: -
v_call: TRBV10-3
cdr3_length: 14
j_call: TRBJ2-7
clone_size: -
cdr3_nt: TGTGCCATCAGTGAGGCCCAGGGTCCGTACGAGCAGTACTTC
cdr3_aa: CAISEAQGPYEQYF

d_call: -
v_call: TRBV20-1
cdr3_length: 15
j_call: TRBJ2-5
clone_size: -
cdr3_nt: TGCAGTGCTTGGGCAAGGGGGGGGATGGGGGAGACCCAGTACTTC
cdr3_aa: CSAWARGGMGETQYF

d_call: -
v_call: TRBV12-3/TRBV12-4
cdr3_length: 16
j_call: TRBJ2-2
clone_size: many
cdr3_nt: TGTGCCAGCAGTTTAGCGTCCCGCATGAACACCGGGGAGCTGTTTTTT
cdr3_aa: CASSLASRMNTGELFF

d_call: -
v_call: TRBV15
cdr3_length: 17
j_call: TRBJ2-1
clone_size: -
cdr3_nt: TGTGCCACCAGCAGAGATCCTCCCTACCTAGCGACGTTTGAGCAGTTCTTC
cdr3_aa: CATSRDPPYLATFEQFF

d_call: -
v_call: TRBV6-5
cdr3_length: 13
j_call: TRBJ2-5
clone_size: few
cdr3_nt: TGTGCCAGCAATTTATTAGGTTCGGAGACCCAGTACTTC
cdr3_aa: CASNLLGSETQYF

d_call: -
v_call: TRBV20-1
cdr3_length: 13
j_call: TRBJ2-3
clone_size: -
cdr3_nt: TGCAGTGCGAGGAAGGGGCGGACAGATACGCAGTATTTT
cdr3_aa: CSARKGRTDTQYF

d_call: TRBD1
v_call: TRBV7-2
cdr3_length: 16
j_call: TRBJ2-1
clone_size: -
cdr3_nt: TGTGCCAGCAGATTCCCGAAGAAGGGGGCATACAATGAGCAGTTCTTC
cdr3_aa: CASRFPKKGAYNEQFF

d_call: -
v_call: TRBV28
cdr3_length: 17
j_call: TRBJ2-6
clone_size: -
cdr3_nt: TGTGCCAGCAGTTTTGAGGTTTCCAGCTCTGGGGCCAACGTCCTGACTTTC
cdr3_aa: CASSFEVSSSGANVLTF

d_call: TRBD2
v_call: TRBV10-2
cdr3_length: 12
j_call: TRBJ2-1
clone_size: -
cdr3_nt: TGCGCCAGGCCAGCGGGAAACAATGAGCAGTTCTTC
cdr3_aa: CARPAGNNEQFF

d_call: -
v_call: TRBV7-3
cdr3_length: 15
j_call: TRBJ2-1
clone_size: -
cdr3_nt: TGTGCCAGCAGCTTAAACACAGGCTCCTACAATGAGCAGTTCTTC
cdr3_aa: CASSLNTGSYNEQFF

d_call: TRBD2
v_call: TRBV13
cdr3_length: 17
j_call: TRBJ2-3
clone_size: many
cdr3_nt: TGTGCCAGCAGCTTAGGCCGAGCGGGGACTAGCACAGATACGCAGTATTTT
cdr3_aa: CASSLGRAGTSTDTQYF

d_call: -
v_call: TRBV11-2
cdr3_length: 13
j_call: TRBJ2-1
clone_size: -
cdr3_nt: TGTGCCAGCAGCCCATACCGGGCCTCGGAGCAGTTCTTC
cdr3_aa: CASSPYRASEQFF

d_call: TRBD1
v_call: TRBV18
cdr3_length: 16
j_call: TRBJ1-1
clone_size: -
cdr3_nt: TGTGCCAGCTCACCATCTTATGGGACAGGGGTCACTGAAGCTTTCTTT
cdr3_aa: CASSPSYGTGVTEAFF

d_call: -
v_call: TRBV20-1
cdr3_length: 11
j_call: TRBJ2-1
clone_size: -
cdr3_nt: TGCAGTGCTCTGGGGACCCATGAGCAGTTCTTC
cdr3_aa: CSALGTHEQFF

d_call: -
v_call: TRBV20-1
cdr3_length: 12
j_call: TRBJ2-3
clone_size: -
cdr3_nt: TGCAGTGCTAGAGCTCTCTCCGATACGCAGTATTTT
cdr3_aa: CSARALSDTQYF

d_call: TRBD1
v_call: TRBV6-1
cdr3_length: 14
j_call: TRBJ1-5
clone_size: few
cdr3_nt: TGTGCCAGCAGGCCACAGGGGGGCAATCAGCCCCAGCATTTT
cdr3_aa: CASRPQGGNQPQHF